These 22 T cell receptor beta chains share one sample of origin, sequenced in a study of T cells in Graves' hyperthyroidism and ophthalmopathy (dated by TCRdb to the late 2010s). Library method: multiplex PCR. The data were produced on an Illumina HiSeq 2000. TCR beta CDR3 regions were amplified from RNA transcripts. For the first round of RT-PCR on the TCR CDR3, the HTBI primer set was used together with the Qiagen OneStep RT-PCR kit. In TCRdb, the public reads were trimmed at Q25 with fastp and aligned with MiXCR, with productive beta chains retained. Records with the same CDR3 protein are collapsed into one entry carrying the most frequent genes and DNA. This sample holds approximately 640,000 distinct CDR3 sequences; roughly a sixth were observed only once. The top ten clones comprise around 15% of the sample. The sequenced material came from blood. These receptors all stem from a man aged 50-59 years with Graves' hyperthyroidism.

This clonotype was found many times. This chain connects TRBV7-2 to TRBJ2-1, with TRBD1 matching over 8 bases. V shed 6 bases and J 3 bases; nucleotides not matched to a gene: 4. Germline CDR1 SGHTA, CDR2 FQGNSA. The CDR3 is made up of 14 amino acids. CDR3 protein: CASSYRGNYNEQFF. CDR3 nucleotides: TGTGCCAGCAGTTACAGGGGGAACTACAATGAGCAGTTCTTC.

This clonotype was found many times. This chain links TRBV5-1 with TRBJ2-5; 7 bases fit TRBD2. Unmatched junction bases numbered 5, after V lost 4 bases and J lost 2 bases. CDR1 SGHRS and CDR2 YFSETQ come from the germline V gene. The CDR3 consists of 14 residues. CDR3 protein: CASSMGLLQETQYF. The CDR3 DNA reads TGCGCCAGCAGCATGGGACTACTTCAAGAGACCCAGTACTTC.

This clonotype was counted ten times or more. The chain combines TRBV30 with TRBJ2-3; no firm D call. CDR3 length equals 13 residues. Germline values: CDR1 GTSNPN, CDR2 SVGIG (reference sequence). The germline V and J ends were trimmed by 4 bases and 7 bases, with 15 bases remaining between them. This CDR3 reads CAWTEPSEYTQYF. For the CDR3, the DNA is TGTGCCTGGACCGAACCCAGCGAATATACGCAGTATTTT.

Many counts were recorded for this clonotype. This chain's CDR3 is CASRKADGGGELFF. The CDR3 DNA is TGTGCCAGCAGGAAGGCTGATGGGGGCGGGGAGCTGTTTTTT. J is TRBJ2-2 and V is TRBV6-1; D tentatively fits TRBD1 or TRBD2 (5 bases each). Germline CDR1 reads MNHNS; CDR2 reads SASEGT. V was pared by 6 bases and J by 7 bases, with 15 bases between. This CDR3 comprises 14 residues.

There are many counts of this clonotype. The chain combines TRBV19 with TRBJ1-6; D possibly corresponds to TRBD1 (6 bases). Between the trimmed V and J ends, which lost 3 bases and 7 bases, there was a span of 10 bases. This CDR3 has 14 residues. Looked up from germline, CDR1 is LNHDA and CDR2 is SQIVND (reference sequence). The CDR3 region has the DNA TGTGCCAGTAGTATGCGGCAGGGGAATTCACCCCTCCACTTT. This translates into CASSMRQGNSPLHF.

This clonotype appeared many times. This chain connects TRBV12-3 or TRBV12-4 to TRBJ1-1, with D hard to call. The CDR3 has 12 amino acids. V lost 5 bases, J lost 3 bases, and 7 bases lay in between. The chain's CDR3 is CASSPPYTEAFF. CDR3 nucleotide sequence: TGTGCCAGCAGTCCACCGTACACTGAAGCTTTCTTT.

This clonotype was recorded at least ten times. The J gene is TRBJ2-6, the V gene TRBV11-2, with D hard to call. This CDR3 has 15 amino acids. The germline V gene has CDR1 SGHAT and CDR2 FQNNGV. V shed 5 bases and J shed 0 bases, with 8 bases lying between them. The CDR3 DNA reads TGTGCCAGCAGCCCTCAGTCCTCTGGGGCCAACGTCCTGACTTTC. As protein: CASSPQSSGANVLTF.

This clonotype was recorded at least ten times. The V and J genes are TRBV7-2 and TRBJ1-3, with D tentatively TRBD1 (5 bases). V lost 0 bases, J lost 8 bases, and 11 bases lay in between. Germline CDR1 reads SGHTA; CDR2 reads FQGNSA. This CDR3 is built from 14 residues. CDR3 protein: CASSLADSRDTIYF. DNA for the CDR3: TGTGCCAGCAGCTTAGCAGACAGTCGAGACACCATATATTTT.

A few counts support this clonotype. The rearrangement joins TRBV14 to TRBJ1-2, with a tentative D call TRBD1 (5 bases). V lost 1 base to trimming and J lost 0 bases, with 12 bases between them. This CDR3 comprises 16 residues. Germline values: CDR1 SGHDN, CDR2 FVKESK. For the CDR3, the DNA is TGTGCCAGCAGCCAAGCCCAGGGATATTCTAACTATGGCTACACCTTC. This codes for CASSQAQGYSNYGYTF.

This clonotype came up a few times. The chain is built from TRBV6-1 and TRBJ1-2; the D gene is possibly TRBD1 (5 bases). Germline V gene data show CDR1 as MNHNS and CDR2 as SASEGT. The CDR3 sequence is 14 residues long. Trimming removed 2 bases from V and 2 bases from J, with 9 bases in between. The CDR3 is CASSEFGANYGYTF. The CDR3 DNA reads TGTGCCAGCAGTGAATTCGGGGCGAACTATGGCTACACCTTC.

This clonotype was observed at least ten times. The genes are TRBV3-1 and TRBJ2-5; D is ambiguous. The CDR3 spans 15 residues. The V end was cut by 5 bases, the J end by 5 bases, with 18 bases between. Germline V gives CDR1 LGHDT, CDR2 YNNKEL (reference sequence). CDR3 nucleotides: TGTGCCAGCAGCTTGATCGTCTTGGGCGGTGAGACCCAGTACTTC. Translation gives CASSLIVLGGETQYF.

This clonotype has a count of ten or more. The J gene is TRBJ2-1, the V gene TRBV28; TRBD2 agrees at 7 bases. The CDR3 totals 15 residues. Germline V gene data show CDR1 as MDHEN and CDR2 as SYDVKM. The junction had 5 bases not matched to a gene; V was cut back by 6 bases and J by 0 bases. This chain's CDR3 is CASRVSGVSYNEQFF. The CDR3, as DNA: TGTGCCAGCAGAGTAAGCGGGGTCTCCTACAATGAGCAGTTCTTC. The full variable domain, rest sourced from reference TRBV28 and TRBJ2-1, is DVKVTQSSRYLVKRTGEKVFLECVQDMDHENMFWYRQDPGLGLRLIYFSYDVKMKEKGDIPEGYSVSREKKERFSLILESASTNQTSMYLCASRVSGVSYNEQFFGPGTRLTVL.

There are many counts of this clonotype. The rearrangement joins TRBV6-1 to TRBJ2-1; maybe TRBD2 (8 bases). CDR1 and CDR2 from the germline V gene are MNHNS and SASEGT. Trimming shortened V by 6 bases and J by 0 bases, and 15 bases separated the two germline ends. CDR3 size: 16 residues. CDR3 in DNA: TGTGCCAGCAGGGAACAGGGGACTAGCTCCTACAATGAGCAGTTCTTC. Translating gives CASREQGTSSYNEQFF.

This clonotype was recorded at least ten times. The chain combines TRBV2 with TRBJ1-5; 7 bases map to TRBD1. J gave up 5 bases and V 7 bases, and 5 bases lay outside the gene matches. Germline CDR1 is SNHLY and CDR2 is FYNNEI. The CDR3 totals 13 residues. In DNA form, the CDR3 reads TGTGCCAGCAAGGGGGCAGGTGATCAGCCCCAGCATTTT. It codes for CASKGAGDQPQHF.

This clonotype appeared a few times. The chain employs TRBV5-6 and TRBJ2-1; no reliable D call. Germline CDR1 and CDR2: SGHDT and YYEEEE. V was cut by 4 bases and J by 0 bases, with 17 bases left in between. The CDR3 is made up of 17 amino acids. CDR3 in amino acids: CASSLSATPDSYNEQFF. The CDR3 nucleotides are TGTGCCAGCAGCCTGAGCGCTACTCCCGACTCCTACAATGAGCAGTTCTTC.

This clonotype was seen at least ten times. V and J are TRBV18 and TRBJ2-7; TRBD1 aligns across 10 bases. CDR1 is KGHSH and CDR2 is LQKENI in the germline V gene. V trimming: 3 bases; J trimming: 3 bases; junction bases outside the gene matches: 5. The CDR3 has 15 residues. CDR3 loop: CASSPMGQGIYEQYF. The CDR3, as DNA: TGTGCCAGCTCACCTATGGGACAGGGGATCTACGAGCAGTACTTC.

This clonotype was seen repeatedly, ten times or more. The V and J genes are TRBV5-1 and TRBJ1-1; perhaps TRBD1 as D (5 bases). V was clipped by 2 bases and J by 1 base, with 9 bases between them. The CDR3 is 14 amino acids. The germline gives CDR1 SGHRS, CDR2 YFSETQ. The CDR3 nucleotides read TGCGCCAGCAGCTTAGGGGCCTCGAACACTGAAGCTTTCTTT. This gives the protein CASSLGASNTEAFF.

The gene calls are TRBV18 and TRBJ1-4; D gene ambiguous. Looked up from germline, CDR1 is KGHSH and CDR2 is LQKENI. There are 14 residues in the CDR3. Between the trimmed V and J ends, which lost 3 bases and 7 bases, there was a span of 12 bases. The CDR3 sequence: CASSPQRAAEKLFF. In DNA form, the CDR3 reads TGTGCCAGCTCACCCCAGAGGGCGGCTGAAAAACTGTTTTTT.

V is TRBV5-4 and J is TRBJ2-6; a possible D gene is TRBD1 (6 bases). The CDR3 runs 16 residues. V was cut by 1 base and J by 4 bases, with 12 bases left in between. Germline assignment: CDR1 SGHNT and CDR2 YYREEE (reference sequence). The CDR3 DNA reads TGTGCCAGCAGCTTGTTTTCAGGGGCCGGGGCCAACGTCCTGACTTTC. This codes for CASSLFSGAGANVLTF.

This clonotype was detected ten times or more. The CDR3 region is CASSQTGDPGHEQFF. DNA for the CDR3: TGTGCCAGCAGTCAAACGGGAGACCCGGGTCATGAGCAGTTCTTC. The V gene is TRBV27, the J gene TRBJ2-1; D may be TRBD2 (6 bases). The CDR3 covers 15 residues. V lost 5 bases to trimming and J lost 8 bases, with 19 bases between them. Germline values: CDR1 MNHEY, CDR2 SMNVEV (reference sequence).

This clonotype has at least ten counts. The chain combines TRBV27 with TRBJ2-1; 10 nucleotides line up with TRBD2. Germline loops: CDR1 MNHEY, CDR2 SMNVEV (reference sequence). The CDR3 runs to 15 residues. Trimming cost V 5 bases and J 7 bases; bases outside gene matches: 8. DNA for the CDR3: TGTGCCAGCAGTGCTCTAGCGGGAGTCACGAATGAGCAGTTCTTC. This codes for CASSALAGVTNEQFF.

This clonotype was observed many times. The chain uses TRBV19 and TRBJ2-1, with a tentative D call TRBD2 (6 bases). Between the trimmed V and J ends, which lost 5 bases and 3 bases, there was a span of 23 bases. The germline CDR1 and CDR2 sequences are LNHDA and SQIVND (reference sequence). The CDR3 loop spans 18 amino acids. DNA for the CDR3: TGTGCCAGTAGTTGGAATAGCGGAGGATCGGCTGACTACAATGAGCAGTTCTTC. Protein product: CASSWNSGGSADYNEQFF.